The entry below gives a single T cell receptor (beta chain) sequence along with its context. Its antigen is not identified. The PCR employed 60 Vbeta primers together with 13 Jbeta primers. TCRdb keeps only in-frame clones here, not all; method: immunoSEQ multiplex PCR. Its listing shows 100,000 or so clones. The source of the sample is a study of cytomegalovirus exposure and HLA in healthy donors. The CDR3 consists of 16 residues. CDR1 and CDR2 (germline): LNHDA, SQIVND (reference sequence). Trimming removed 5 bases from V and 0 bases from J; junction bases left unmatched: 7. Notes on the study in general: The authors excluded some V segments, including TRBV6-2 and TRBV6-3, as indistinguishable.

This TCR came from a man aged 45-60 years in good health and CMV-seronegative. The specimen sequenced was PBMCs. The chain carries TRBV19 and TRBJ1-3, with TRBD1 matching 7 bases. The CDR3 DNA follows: TGTGCCAGTAGTTCACGGGGACAGAGCTCTGGAAACACCATATATTTT. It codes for CASSSRGQSSGNTIYF.